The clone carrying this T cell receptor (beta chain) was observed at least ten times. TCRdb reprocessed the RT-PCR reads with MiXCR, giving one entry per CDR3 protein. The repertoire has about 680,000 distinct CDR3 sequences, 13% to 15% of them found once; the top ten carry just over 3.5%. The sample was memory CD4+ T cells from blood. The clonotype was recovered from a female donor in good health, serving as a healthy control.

CDR3 protein: CSVEDPGTGLREQYF. As DNA, the CDR3 is TGCAGCGTTGAAGATCCCGGGACAGGTCTAAGGGAGCAGTACTTC. J is TRBJ2-7 and V is TRBV29-1, with 8 bases that match TRBD1. The CDR3 runs to 15 residues. J gave up 7 bases and V 0 bases, and 11 bases lay outside the gene matches. Per the germline V gene, CDR1 is SQVTM and CDR2 is ANQGSEA.